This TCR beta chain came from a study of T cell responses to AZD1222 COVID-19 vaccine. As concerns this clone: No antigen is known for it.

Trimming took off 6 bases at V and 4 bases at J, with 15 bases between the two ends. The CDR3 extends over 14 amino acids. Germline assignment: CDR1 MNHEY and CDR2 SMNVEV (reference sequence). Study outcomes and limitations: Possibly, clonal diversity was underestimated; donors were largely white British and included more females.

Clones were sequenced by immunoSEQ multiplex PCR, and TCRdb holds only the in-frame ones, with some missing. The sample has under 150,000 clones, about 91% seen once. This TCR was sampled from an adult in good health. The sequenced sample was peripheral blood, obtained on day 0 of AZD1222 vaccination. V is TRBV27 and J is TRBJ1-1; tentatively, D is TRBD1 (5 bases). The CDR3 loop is CASSPRGGGTEAFF. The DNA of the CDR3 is TGTGCCAGCAGCCCCCGGGGGGGAGGCACTGAAGCTTTCTTT.